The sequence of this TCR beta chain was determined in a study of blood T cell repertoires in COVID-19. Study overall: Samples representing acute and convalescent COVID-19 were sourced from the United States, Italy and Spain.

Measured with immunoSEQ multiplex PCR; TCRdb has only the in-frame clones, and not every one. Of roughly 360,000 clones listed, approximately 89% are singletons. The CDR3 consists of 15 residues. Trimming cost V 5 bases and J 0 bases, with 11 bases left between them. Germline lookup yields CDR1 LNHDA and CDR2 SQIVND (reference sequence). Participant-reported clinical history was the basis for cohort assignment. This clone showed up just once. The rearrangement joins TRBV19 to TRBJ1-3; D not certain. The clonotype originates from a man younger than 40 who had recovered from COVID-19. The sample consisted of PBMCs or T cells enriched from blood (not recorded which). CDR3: CASSSSAPSGNTIYF. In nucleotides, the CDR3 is TGTGCCAGTAGTTCCAGTGCCCCCTCTGGAAACACCATATATTTT. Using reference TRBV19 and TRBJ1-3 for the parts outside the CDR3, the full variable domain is DGGITQSPKYLFRKEGQNVTLSCEQNLNHDAMYWYRQDPGQGLRLIYYSQIVNDFQKGDIAEGYSVSREKKESFPLTVTSAQKNPTAFYLCASSSSAPSGNTIYFGEGSWLTVV.